The rows below give T cell receptor beta chains drawn from one sample of a study of identical twins. TCRdb processed the 5' RACE reads anew with MiXCR; each CDR3 protein has one entry. Found here are 400,000 to 550,000 distinct CDR3 sequences, more than 20% of them singletons; the top ten hold about 2.7%. This sample also belongs to another study, concerning T cells expressing NK-cell markers.

Sequenced material: CD4+ T cells sorted from blood. The receptors shown here come from a woman younger than 35 in good health. Both conserved end residues are part of each CDR3. Fields, in order: D gene, clone size, V gene, J gene, CDR3 protein, CDR3 DNA. D genes are given only for firm matches. Size is omitted from some rows. Given values are once, few, many or a class for expanded clones.

-	-	TRBV30	TRBJ2-5	CAGGGYLETQYF	TGTGCCGGGGGCGGCTACTTAGAGACCCAGTACTTC
-	few	TRBV7-3	TRBJ2-1	CASRSGGLNEQFF	TGTGCCAGCAGGTCGGGGGGCCTCAATGAGCAGTTCTTC
-	-	TRBV6-2/TRBV6-3	TRBJ2-5	CASRVRNHGETQYF	TGTGCCAGCCGCGTACGAAACCACGGGGAGACCCAGTACTTC
TRBD2	-	TRBV29-1	TRBJ2-1	CSVVFGGIVHEQFF	TGCAGCGTTGTCTTCGGGGGGATAGTACATGAGCAGTTCTTC
-	few	TRBV5-1	TRBJ1-1	CASSFGSTANTEAFF	TGCGCCAGCAGCTTCGGCTCCACGGCGAACACTGAAGCTTTCTTT
-	few	TRBV15	TRBJ1-1	CATSSNRVPAFF	TGTGCCACCAGCAGTAACAGGGTCCCAGCTTTCTTT
TRBD2	few	TRBV7-2	TRBJ2-1	CASSLSLAAVEQFF	TGTGCCAGCAGCTTGTCGCTAGCGGCGGTTGAGCAGTTCTTC
TRBD2	-	TRBV28	TRBJ2-3	CASSALAGGPDTQYF	TGTGCCAGCAGTGCACTAGCGGGTGGGCCAGATACGCAGTATTTT
TRBD2	few	TRBV5-5	TRBJ2-3	CASSFGLAKDTQYF	TGTGCCAGCAGCTTCGGACTAGCGAAAGATACGCAGTATTTT
TRBD1	-	TRBV28	TRBJ2-5	CASSRRQGLNIAETQYF	TGTGCCAGCAGTCGACGACAGGGATTAAATATTGCGGAGACCCAGTACTTC
TRBD2	few	TRBV12-3/TRBV12-4	TRBJ2-3	CASGSSVTDTQYF	TGTGCTAGCGGGAGTTCTGTAACAGATACGCAGTATTTT
-	-	TRBV7-2	TRBJ2-7	CASSFPPALRRQYF	TGTGCCAGCAGCTTTCCCCCCGCTTTAAGGCGGCAGTACTTC
-	-	TRBV9	TRBJ2-3	CASSPGNYSTDTQYF	TGTGCCAGCAGCCCAGGGAACTACAGCACAGATACGCAGTATTTT
TRBD2	-	TRBV3-1	TRBJ2-1	CASSQQLTSGPNNEQFF	TGTGCCAGCAGCCAGCAGCTGACTAGCGGGCCTAACAATGAGCAGTTCTTC
-	-	TRBV25-1	TRBJ2-5	CASSSASTAEETQYF	TGTGCCAGCAGTTCGGCGAGTACCGCGGAGGAGACCCAGTACTTC
TRBD2	-	TRBV20-1	TRBJ2-1	CSALGLALYNEQFF	TGCAGTGCGTTAGGACTAGCATTGTACAATGAGCAGTTCTTC